Following are 20 T cell receptor beta chains from one sample sequenced in a study of regulatory T cells in long-lasting Graves disease. The time point here: persistent/refractory GD, antithyroid drugs over 5 years with positive TRAb. Isolated PBMC RNA provided the starting material for the TCR library. With iRepertoire HTBI primers and Arm-PCR of CDR3 regions, TCR beta libraries were built. TCRdb reprocessed the multiplex PCR reads with MiXCR, giving one entry per CDR3 protein. Here the sample spans fewer than 400,000 distinct CDR3 sequences, 20% being singletons. The sequenced sample was peripheral blood mononuclear cells (PBMCs), obtained when the disease was refractory, from a patient treated with antithyroid drugs. The receptors originated from a female donor with Graves disease.

This clonotype was observed many times. V and J are TRBV20-1 and TRBJ2-5, with 9 bases identical to TRBD2. The CDR3 extends over 15 amino acids. V lost 1 base and J lost 2; bases outside the gene matches: 5. Looked up from germline, CDR1 is DFQATT and CDR2 is SNEGSKA (reference sequence). CDR3 protein: CSARANSGGQETQYF. Here the CDR3 DNA reads TGCAGTGCTAGAGCGAATAGCGGGGGACAAGAGACCCAGTACTTC.

V is TRBV7-2 and J is TRBJ2-7, with D unresolved. Germline V gene sequence: CDR1 SGHTA, CDR2 FQGNSA. This CDR3 has 18 residues. The ends were cut back, 2 bases at V and 3 bases at J, with 23 bases in the middle. CDR3 nucleotide sequence: TGTGCCAGCAGCTTATCTGGTCTAACAGACCAGATCGGCTACGAGCAGTACTTC. Protein: CASSLSGLTDQIGYEQYF.

The chain combines TRBV7-2 with TRBJ1-1; D is uncertain. The germline gives CDR1 SGHTA, CDR2 FQGNSA. The CDR3 totals 16 residues. Trimming removed 5 bases at V and 5 bases at J, with 21 bases between. The CDR3 protein is CASSPPLRVARTEAFF. As DNA, the CDR3 is TGTGCCAGCAGCCCGCCTCTAAGGGTTGCGCGTACTGAAGCTTTCTTT.

There are many counts of this clonotype. The chain carries TRBV6-2 or TRBV6-3 and TRBJ1-6; TRBD1 is a possible D gene (6 bases). CDR1 is MNHEY, CDR2 SVGEGT, per germline. V was pared by 2 bases and J by 8 bases, with 19 bases between. There are 17 residues in the CDR3. CDR3 amino acids: CASSYGQGMTIDSPLHF. The CDR3 nucleotides read TGTGCCAGCAGTTACGGGCAGGGGATGACCATAGATTCACCCCTCCACTTT.

This chain joins TRBV4-1 and TRBJ2-5; TRBD2 matches at 9 bases. The V and J ends lost 0 bases and 2 bases, in that order; junction bases with no gene match: 10. CDR1 and CDR2 from the germline V gene are MGHRA and YSYEKL. This CDR3 contains 18 residues. CDR3 region: CASSQDLTVTSGQETQYF. The DNA of the CDR3 is TGCGCCAGCAGCCAAGATCTTACTGTGACTAGCGGACAAGAGACCCAGTACTTC.

This clonotype occurred a few times. J is TRBJ1-4 and V is TRBV5-1, with TRBD1 identical over 9 bases. J lost 5 bases, V lost 4 bases, and 6 bases had no gene match. Germline V gene data show CDR1 as SGHRS and CDR2 as YFSETQ. The CDR3 consists of 15 residues. CDR3 residues: CASSGTGGGNEKLFF. DNA for the CDR3: TGCGCCAGCAGCGGAACAGGGGGCGGGAATGAAAAACTGTTTTTT. Based on the CDR3 plus reference TRBV5-1 and TRBJ1-4, the full variable domain is KAGVTQTPRYLIKTRGQQVTLSCSPISGHRSVSWYQQTPGQGLQFLFEYFSETQRNKGNFPGRFSGRQFSNSRSEMNVSTLELGDSALYLCASSGTGGGNEKLFFGSGTQLSVL.

V and J are TRBV7-3 and TRBJ2-1, with D tentatively TRBD1 (6 bases). CDR1 is SGHTA and CDR2 is FQGTGA in the germline V gene. Trimming shortened V by 4 bases and J by 7 bases, and 17 bases separated the two germline ends. This CDR3 comprises 15 residues. CDR3 region: CASSSTGTTSNEQFF. DNA for the CDR3: TGTGCCAGCAGCTCCACCGGGACAACAAGTAATGAGCAGTTCTTC. The whole variable domain, remainder taken from reference TRBV7-3 and TRBJ2-1, is GAGVSQTPSNKVTEKGKYVELRCDPISGHTALYWYRQSLGQGPEFLIYFQGTGAADDSGLPNDRFFAVRPEGSVSTLKIQRTERGDSAVYLCASSSTGTTSNEQFFGPGTRLTVL.

V and J are TRBV7-6 and TRBJ2-4; 8 bases fit TRBD1. The CDR3 is 14 residues long. Germline trimming cut 1 base from V and 6 bases from J; bases unmatched to any gene: 2. In germline, CDR1 is SGHVS, CDR2 FNYEAQ. The CDR3 nucleotides read TGTGCCAGCAGCTTAGAGGGACAGGCAAACATTCAGTACTTC. Translated, it gives CASSLEGQANIQYF.

This clonotype has at least ten counts. The chain links TRBV7-9 to TRBJ2-7; D gene unclear. Per germline, CDR1 SEHNR and CDR2 FQNEAQ (reference sequence). The V gene lost 0 bases and the J gene lost 4 bases, with 13 bases spanning the gap. CDR3 size: 15 residues. In nucleotides, the CDR3 is TGTGCCAGCAGCTTAGCGCATGGTGGAGATTACGAGCAGTACTTC. This codes for CASSLAHGGDYEQYF.

The chain combines TRBV7-2 with TRBJ1-1, with unresolved D. CDR3 size: 13 residues. Germline V lookup: CDR1 SGHTA, CDR2 FQGNSA. Trimming took off 7 bases at V and 1 base at J, with 10 bases between the two ends. The CDR3 DNA sequence: TGTGCCAGCACCCCCCCTGGGAACACTGAAGCTTTCTTT. It codes for CASTPPGNTEAFF.

This clonotype was observed at least ten times. The chain combines TRBV19 with TRBJ2-7, with 15 bases fitting TRBD2. Germline values: CDR1 LNHDA, CDR2 SQIVND (reference sequence). Trimming cost V 7 bases and J 4 bases; bases outside gene matches: 2. This CDR3 region has 14 residues. The CDR3 region is CASTGLAGGYEQYF. The CDR3 nucleotides read TGTGCCAGTACCGGACTAGCGGGAGGGTACGAGCAGTACTTC. Full variable domain (remainder filled in from reference TRBV19 and TRBJ2-7): DGGITQSPKYLFRKEGQNVTLSCEQNLNHDAMYWYRQDPGQGLRLIYYSQIVNDFQKGDIAEGYSVSREKKESFPLTVTSAQKNPTAFYLCASTGLAGGYEQYFGPGTRLTVT.

This clonotype is a singleton in its sample. A read error may be the cause here, since a much bigger clone is one base away. The J gene is TRBJ1-4, the V gene TRBV6-2 or TRBV6-3, with a possible D match to TRBD1 (6 bases). Germline CDR1 is MNHEY and CDR2 is SVGEGT. This CDR3 comprises 14 residues. CDR3 protein: CAGSVRGGREKLFF. DNA for the CDR3: TGTGCCGGCAGTGTCAGGGGAGGTAGGGAAAAACTGTTTTTT.

This clonotype appeared a single time. The V and J genes are TRBV7-3 and TRBJ1-2; a possible D gene is TRBD1 (5 bases). The V end was cut by 6 bases, the J end by 12 bases, with 26 bases between. This CDR3 is 15 amino acids long. Per germline, CDR1 SGHTA and CDR2 FQGTGA. The CDR3: CASRFTGTGNLSHTF. DNA for the CDR3: TGTGCCAGCAGGTTCACAGGAACCGGTAACCTGAGCCACACCTTC.

At least ten counts were recorded for this clonotype. This chain links TRBV14 with TRBJ1-1; D call uncertain. The V and J ends lost 0 bases and 4 bases respectively, with 15 bases between them. In germline, CDR1 is SGHDN, CDR2 FVKESK. The length of the CDR3 is 16 residues. The CDR3 bases are TGTGCCAGCAGCCAAGAGGTCGGTATCGGCGGCACTGAAGCTTTCTTT. This translates into CASSQEVGIGGTEAFF.

The chain couples TRBV7-9 to TRBJ2-7, with D perhaps being TRBD1 or TRBD2 (5 bases each). Germline lookup yields CDR1 SEHNR and CDR2 FQNEAQ (reference sequence). This CDR3 spans 13 amino acids. V was shortened by 5 bases and J by 3 bases, with 11 bases between the two germline ends. The CDR3 DNA is TGTGCCAGCAGCGCCGGGACCTACTACGAGCAGTACTTC. This sequence encodes CASSAGTYYEQYF.

This chain links TRBV11-2 with TRBJ2-1; D is unclear. Germline loops: CDR1 SGHAT, CDR2 FQNNGV. With 2 bases removed from V and 0 bases from J, the gap between germline ends came to 11 bases. There are 16 residues in the CDR3. CDR3 in DNA: TGTGCCAGCAGCTTATCGCAATACCACTCCTACAATGAGCAGTTCTTC. This codes for CASSLSQYHSYNEQFF.

This clonotype was found a few times. The chain combines TRBV12-5 with TRBJ2-5; D gene ambiguous. The length of the CDR3 is 15 residues. Germline CDR1 is LGHNT and CDR2 is FRNRAP. V lost 2 bases, J lost 0 bases, and 10 bases lay in between. The CDR3 region has the DNA TGTGCTAGTGGTTTGAGTCACCCGTACCAAGAGACCCAGTACTTC. Protein product: CASGLSHPYQETQYF.

Worth noting for this clonotype: The junction departs from the called germline gene at one end, perhaps through a read error. The J gene is TRBJ1-5, the V gene TRBV19; the D is unclear. This CDR3 has 15 amino acids. Germline lookup yields CDR1 LNHDA and CDR2 SQIVND (reference sequence). In DNA, the CDR3 is TGTGCCCGTAGCGGCAGTTTAGCTAGCAATCAGCCCCAGCATTTT. It specifies CARSGSLASNQPQHF.

This clonotype came up a few times. The V gene is TRBV10-2, the J gene TRBJ1-2; 8 bases are shared with TRBD1. The V gene end was trimmed by 3 bases and the J gene end by 4 bases; junction bases not matched to a gene: 4. CDR3 length: 14 residues. Germline V gives CDR1 WSHSY, CDR2 SAAADI. Here the CDR3 reads CASSDGTGSYGYTF. In DNA, the CDR3 is TGCGCCAGCAGTGACGGGACAGGATCCTATGGCTACACCTTC.

For the CDR3, the DNA is TGTGCCAGCAGCTCCAAAACTAGCGGGAGGGCCAAATACCACGAGCAGTACTTC. Amino acids: CASSSKTSGRAKYHEQYF. The chain couples TRBV7-9 to TRBJ2-7; 13 positions agree with TRBD2. V was pared by 4 bases and J by 5 bases, with 14 bases of the junction left unmatched. Germline loops: CDR1 SEHNR, CDR2 FQNEAQ (reference sequence). The CDR3 has 18 residues. Based on the CDR3 plus reference TRBV7-9 and TRBJ2-7, the full variable domain is DTGVSQNPRHKITKRGQNVTFRCDPISEHNRLYWYRQTLGQGPEFLTYFQNEAQLEKSRLLSDRFSAERPKGSFSTLEIQRTEQGDSAMYLCASSSKTSGRAKYHEQYFGPGTRLTVT.